These 16 T cell receptor beta chains were sequenced from one sample in a study of T cells in narcolepsy. The method was immunoSEQ multiplex PCR; TCRdb's version includes in-frame clones alone and lacks a portion of them. The sample lists some 33,000 clones, about nine tenths occurring once. The specimen was CD45RA- memory CD4+ T cells from PBMCs. These receptors originate from a human donor with narcolepsy.

This clone came up once. The chain carries TRBV6-5 and TRBJ2-5; 8 nucleotides align to TRBD1. Losses at the gene ends were 6 bases for V and 5 bases for J; bases not matched to a gene: 8. From germline, CDR1 is MNHEY and CDR2 SVGAGI. The CDR3 consists of 14 residues. CDR3 loop: CASSMTGVMETQYF. The CDR3 region has the DNA TGTGCCAGCAGCATGACAGGGGTAATGGAGACCCAGTACTTC.

This chain uses TRBV30 with TRBJ1-1; D is unresolved. The CDR3 spans 12 residues. The V end was cut by 3 bases, the J end by 3 bases, with 8 bases between. Per the germline V gene, CDR1 is GTSNPN and CDR2 is SVGIG (reference sequence). CDR3 DNA: TGTGCCTGGAGCGGACCGTACACTGAAGCTTTCTTT. It translates to CAWSGPYTEAFF.

V is TRBV6-5 and J is TRBJ1-1, with D perhaps matching TRBD1 (5 bases). The V end lost 5 bases, the J end lost 5 bases, and 12 bases lay between the germline ends. The germline V gene encodes CDR1 MNHEY and CDR2 SVGAGI. The CDR3 contains 13 residues. The CDR3: CASSSLEGTEAFF. The CDR3 nucleotides read TGTGCCAGCAGTAGCCTCGAGGGGACTGAAGCTTTCTTT.

The chain couples TRBV28 to TRBJ2-1; TRBD1 agrees at 9 bases. After removal of 3 bases from V and 4 bases from J, the junction contained 10 bases not matched to a gene. The CDR3 is 17 residues long. Looked up from germline, CDR1 is MDHEN and CDR2 is SYDVKM. This chain's CDR3 is CASSFRRDRDPYNEQFF. The CDR3 DNA follows: TGTGCCAGCAGTTTTAGAAGGGACAGGGACCCTTACAATGAGCAGTTCTTC.

The V call is TRBV5-1, the J call TRBJ2-5; maybe TRBD2 (5 bases). This CDR3 has 15 amino acids. Trimming stripped 4 bases from V and 4 bases from J, with 17 bases between. Per the germline V gene, CDR1 is SGHRS and CDR2 is YFSETQ. The CDR3 region is CASSLDSTRVETQYF. The CDR3 nucleotides read TGCGCCAGCAGCCTGGATTCCACGAGGGTAGAGACCCAGTACTTC.

This clone appeared once. The rearrangement joins TRBV6-9 to TRBJ1-6, with D hard to call. The CDR3 length is 13 residues. V was cut by 3 bases and J by 9 bases, with 9 bases left in between. CDR1 is MNHGY and CDR2 is SVAAGI in the germline V gene. The CDR3 DNA sequence: TGTGCCAGCAGTTACTCGAACTCTTCACCCCTCCACTTT. Translated: CASSYSNSSPLHF.

This clone has only one observation. The chain links TRBV6-6 to TRBJ1-5; 8 bases align to TRBD1. This CDR3 is 15 amino acids long. The ends lost 7 bases at V and 5 bases at J; junction bases unmatched: 10. The germline V gene has CDR1 MNHNY and CDR2 SVGAGI (reference sequence). The CDR3: CASTPLGQGHQPQHF. CDR3 DNA: TGTGCCAGCACCCCCCTCGGACAGGGCCATCAGCCCCAGCATTTT.

V usage is TRBV4-3 and J usage is TRBJ1-6; D not certain. The CDR3 has 14 residues. The germline gives CDR1 LGHNA, CDR2 YSLEER. V was clipped by 0 bases and J by 10 bases, with 10 bases between them. The CDR3 DNA sequence: TGCGCCAGCAGCCAAGATTTCGGGAACTCACCCCTCCACTTT. Translation gives CASSQDFGNSPLHF.

The V call is TRBV5-1, the J call TRBJ1-5, with a possible D match to TRBD1 (6 bases). Trimming left V 4 bases short and J 6 bases short, with 17 bases between. This CDR3 region has 15 residues. CDR1 SGHRS and CDR2 YFSETQ come from the germline V gene. CDR3 loop: CASSITGSSFQPQHF. The CDR3 nucleotides read TGCGCCAGCAGCATAACAGGGAGCTCATTTCAGCCCCAGCATTTT.

The chain uses TRBV6-4 and TRBJ2-1, with 11 bases lining up with TRBD2. Germline CDR1 MRHNA, CDR2 SNTAGT. The CDR3 length is 13 residues. The V and J ends lost 8 bases and 7 bases, in that order; junction bases with no gene match: 4. The CDR3 loop is CASSIAGGNEQFF. The CDR3 nucleotides are TGTGCCAGCTCAATAGCGGGAGGGAATGAGCAGTTCTTC.

This clone was recorded only once. The rearrangement uses TRBV15 and TRBJ2-1, with 9 bases fitting TRBD2. The CDR3 spans 15 residues. V was clipped by 0 bases and J by 3 bases; unmatched bases: 0. From germline, CDR1 is LNHNV and CDR2 YYDKDF (reference sequence). CDR3 region: CATSREAGGYNEQFF. Written as DNA, the CDR3 is TGTGCCACCAGCAGAGAAGCGGGGGGCTACAATGAGCAGTTCTTC.

The chain employs TRBV4-2 and TRBJ1-2, with D unclear. The germline V and J ends were trimmed by 0 bases and 2 bases, with 10 bases remaining between them. Germline assignment: CDR1 LGHNA and CDR2 YNFKEQ. The CDR3 covers 15 residues. CDR3 protein: CASSQEADKNYGYTF. As DNA, the CDR3 is TGTGCCAGCAGCCAAGAAGCAGACAAGAACTATGGCTACACCTTC.

The V and J genes are TRBV9 and TRBJ2-6; D remains unclear. The length of the CDR3 is 17 residues. Deletions cut 3 bases from V and 1 base from J, with 14 bases between. Germline values: CDR1 SGDLS, CDR2 YYNGEE. The CDR3, as DNA: TGTGCCAGCAGCGGGCTCGGCCCGTGGTCTGGGGCCAACGTCCTGACTTTC. Its translation: CASSGLGPWSGANVLTF.

V and J are TRBV2 and TRBJ2-7; D is uncertain. The CDR3 totals 12 residues. Trimming pared 7 bases from V and 5 bases from J, leaving 12 bases between. The germline gives CDR1 SNHLY, CDR2 FYNNEI. CDR3 DNA sequence: TGTGCCAGCAACCCAACTACCAACGAGCAGTACTTC. Protein sequence: CASNPTTNEQYF.

V is TRBV2 and J is TRBJ1-2; D possibly corresponds to TRBD1 (6 bases). Germline CDR1 is SNHLY and CDR2 is FYNNEI. The CDR3 is made up of 11 amino acids. The V end lost 11 bases, the J end lost 3 bases, and 10 bases lay between the germline ends. The CDR3 DNA is TGTGCCGAGAACAGGGACTATGGCTACACCTTC. Its translation: CAENRDYGYTF.

The chain carries TRBV7-8 and TRBJ1-1; tentative D call: TRBD1 (6 bases). CDR1 and CDR2 (germline): SGHVS, FQNEAQ. V was shortened by 6 bases and J by 0 bases, with 11 bases between the two germline ends. This CDR3 has 14 amino acids. CDR3 amino acids: CASRSNRVNTEAFF. DNA of the CDR3: TGTGCCAGCAGGTCTAACAGGGTGAACACTGAAGCTTTCTTT.